This is a list of T cell receptor beta chains from one sample in a study of blood T cell repertoires in COVID-19. This table comes from immunoSEQ multiplex PCR, and its TCRdb copy is limited to in-frame clones, with some not included. Here the sample spans approximately 280,000 clones, around 85% being singletons. Sequencing used peripheral blood. Source of these receptors: a woman aged 25 to 45 who had recovered from COVID-19. Each CDR3 is given with its conserved first and last residue. The order of the fields is J gene, CDR3 length, D gene, clone size, V gene, CDR3 protein, CDR3 DNA. The D gene is left open where the match is weak. Not every row has a clone size; where given, it reads once, few, many or a size class.

>TRBJ1-5|15|NA|NA|TRBV6-5
CASSYSRDSNQPQHF
TGTGCCAGCAGTTACTCGAGGGATAGCAATCAGCCCCAGCATTTT
>TRBJ1-2|13|TRBD1|NA|TRBV5-6
CASSGTGAYGYTF
TGTGCCAGCAGCGGGACAGGGGCCTATGGCTACACCTTC
>TRBJ1-1|16|NA|once|TRBV5-4
CASSLELGGMITEAFF
TGTGCCAGCAGCTTGGAGTTAGGGGGTATGATCACTGAAGCTTTCTTT
>TRBJ1-5|14|NA|NA|TRBV18
CASSPNRGNQPQHF
TGTGCCAGCTCACCAAATAGAGGCAATCAGCCCCAGCATTTT
>TRBJ2-1|13|TRBD1|NA|TRBV27
CASSYQTGYQQFF
TGTGCCAGCTCTTACCAGACAGGGTATCAGCAGTTCTTC
>TRBJ2-5|14|NA|NA|TRBV9
CASSVEPGQETQYF
TGTGCCAGCAGCGTAGAGCCAGGACAAGAGACCCAGTACTTC
>TRBJ1-4|14|TRBD1|NA|TRBV30
CAWRPQGDNEKLFF
TGTGCCTGGAGACCGCAGGGGGATAATGAAAAACTGTTTTTT
>TRBJ2-5|14|TRBD2|NA|TRBV5-1
CASSFAGGRETQYF
TGCGCCAGCAGCTTCGCGGGAGGTAGAGAGACCCAGTACTTC
>TRBJ1-1|14|TRBD1|NA|TRBV24-1
CATSDPGQGFYTFF
TGTGCCACCAGTGATCCCGGACAGGGCTTTTATACTTTCTTT
>TRBJ1-2|15|TRBD1|NA|TRBV28
CASSSGGTINYGYTF
TGTGCCAGCAGTTCAGGGGGAACTATTAACTATGGCTACACCTTC
>TRBJ1-4|18|NA|NA|TRBV7-2
CASSLWGGAPPTNEKLFF
TGTGCCAGCAGCCTCTGGGGAGGGGCGCCACCAACTAATGAAAAACTGTTTTTT
>TRBJ1-2|14|NA|NA|TRBV12-5
CASGLVLDRIGYTF
TGTGCTAGTGGTTTGGTACTGGACAGAATTGGCTACACCTTC
>TRBJ2-3|15|NA|NA|TRBV19
CASSISETSTDTQYF
TGTGCCAGTAGTATTTCCGAAACTAGCACAGATACGCAGTATTTT
>TRBJ2-7|12|TRBD1|NA|TRBV18
CASGTGNYEQYF
TGTGCCAGTGGGACAGGGAACTACGAGCAGTACTTC
>TRBJ2-3|17|TRBD2|NA|TRBV5-1
CASSGGTSGRSTDTQYF
TGCGCCAGCAGCGGGGGGACTAGCGGGAGGAGCACAGATACGCAGTATTTT
>TRBJ2-6|17|TRBD1|NA|TRBV10-3
CAIRKGTGERGANVLTF
TGTGCCATCAGGAAAGGGACAGGGGAAAGGGGGGCCAACGTCCTGACTTTC
>TRBJ2-5|16|TRBD2|NA|TRBV7-9
CASSLMSSGYQETQYF
TGTGCCAGCAGCTTAATGTCTAGCGGTTACCAAGAGACCCAGTACTTC
>TRBJ1-2|14|NA|NA|TRBV25-1
CASSWGLTSYGYTF
TGTGCCAGCAGTTGGGGACTAACGAGCTATGGCTACACCTTC
>TRBJ1-2|14|TRBD1|NA|TRBV29-1
CSVGIPGTGYGYTF
TGCAGCGTTGGGATCCCCGGGACAGGCTATGGCTACACCTTC
>TRBJ2-7|15|TRBD1|once|TRBV19
CASSPMTGGAYEQYF
TGTGCCAGTAGTCCAATGACAGGGGGCGCCTACGAGCAGTACTTC
>TRBJ2-5|16|TRBD1|once|TRBV7-2
CASSIWTWTGGETQYF
TGTGCCAGCAGCATTTGGACCTGGACAGGAGGAGAGACCCAGTACTTC
>TRBJ2-7|12|NA|NA|TRBV5-4
CASPRDFYEQYF
TGTGCCAGCCCCAGGGATTTCTACGAGCAGTACTTC
>TRBJ2-5|14|NA|NA|TRBV19
CASSIITDQETQYF
TGTGCCAGTAGTATAATCACAGACCAAGAGACCCAGTACTTC
>TRBJ2-3|18|TRBD2|once|TRBV4-1
CASSQGLAGVFGTDTQYF
TGCGCCAGCAGCCAAGGACTAGCGGGGGTGTTTGGCACAGATACGCAGTATTTT
>TRBJ2-6|15|NA|NA|TRBV7-9
CASSFKALGANVLTF
TGTGCCAGCAGCTTTAAAGCGCTCGGGGCCAACGTCCTGACTTTC
>TRBJ2-1|16|NA|NA|TRBV24-1
CATSGGEKGSYNEQFF
TGTGCCACCAGTGGCGGGGAGAAAGGGTCCTACAATGAGCAGTTCTTC
>TRBJ1-1|14|NA|NA|TRBV5-1
CASSKGQNNAEAFF
TGCGCCAGCAGCAAGGGACAAAATAACGCTGAAGCTTTCTTT